This entry lists 3 T cell receptor beta chains sequenced from one sample in a study of cytomegalovirus exposure and HLA in healthy donors. Primers: 60 Vbeta forward and 13 Jbeta reverse. Sequencing used immunoSEQ multiplex PCR; TCRdb keeps in-frame clones, though not all of them. This repertoire shows about 200,000 clones, 86% found once; its top ten account for around 0.34%. The specimen sequenced was PBMCs. The receptors were gathered from a woman younger than 45 in good health and CMV-seronegative.

The chain links TRBV28 to TRBJ1-2; D perhaps matches TRBD1 (5 bases). Per germline, CDR1 MDHEN and CDR2 SYDVKM. The V end was cut by 4 bases, the J end by 7 bases, with 16 bases between. The CDR3 length is 14 residues. CDR3 amino acids: CASSSTITGGGYTF. The CDR3 nucleotides read TGTGCCAGCAGTTCCACTATTACCGGGGGTGGCTACACCTTC.

This clone has more than one count but fewer than ten. The rearrangement uses TRBV6-1 and TRBJ2-5, with D perhaps matching TRBD2 (5 bases). Germline CDR1 is MNHNS and CDR2 is SASEGT. V dropped 7 bases and J dropped 5 bases, with 8 bases sitting between them. CDR3 length equals 11 residues. CDR3 region: CASTRRETQYF. The CDR3 DNA reads TGTGCCAGCACCAGGAGGGAGACCCAGTACTTC.

The chain links TRBV9 to TRBJ2-1; the D gene is possibly TRBD1 (5 bases). CDR1 is SGDLS, CDR2 YYNGEE, per germline. The CDR3 totals 14 residues. The V and J ends lost 0 bases and 8 bases respectively, with 12 bases between them. The CDR3 bases are TGTGCCAGCAGCGTAGGGTTTAGGGGCTATGAGCAGTTCTTC. It is translated as CASSVGFRGYEQFF.